This T cell receptor (beta chain) comes out of a study of blood T cells in healthy people across ages. General study points: As age increased, TCR beta diversity per million T cells fell in a roughly linear fashion.

Comments on this clonotype: What it binds is unknown.

The V segment lost 5 bases and the J segment 0 bases; nucleotides outside the gene matches: 2. The CDR3 is 14 residues long. The second PCR ran roughly 7 to 12 cycles with a sample-barcoded 5' primer and J-beta primers. The authors tagged each cDNA molecule using a template-switch adaptor with 12 random nucleotides. A single record per CDR3 protein comes from TCRdb applying MiXCR to the 5' RACE reads. In the table there are approximately 360,000 distinct CDR3 sequences, 50% to 60% of which are singletons. The gene calls are TRBV12-3 or TRBV12-4 and TRBJ2-3; 7 bases are a match to TRBD1. The receptor was derived from a man aged 55 to 70 in good health. Sequences were obtained from blood. DNA for the CDR3: TGTGCCAGCAGTAAACAGGGGAGCACAGATACGCAGTATTTT. Protein product: CASSKQGSTDTQYF.